Listed below are T cell receptor beta chains from one sample, sequenced in a study of graft-versus-host responses after intestinal transplantation. The table came from immunoSEQ multiplex PCR; TCRdb's copy has only in-frame clones and leaves some out. The table lists approximately 70,000 clones, 80% to 95% of them singletons. Sequenced here: bone marrow, sampled around 720 days after intestinal transplantation. Every receptor here comes from a human patient who received an intestinal transplant, so some T cells may come from the graft donor. Each CDR3 is given with its conserved first and last residue. D genes are given only for firm matches. Size values are once, few and many counts, or a class for expanded clones, and some rows have none.

NA,16,TRBJ2-3,TRBV11-2,NA,TGTGCCAGCAGCTCTATTGCAGGGCGCATTTCAGATACGCAGTATTTT,CASSSIAGRISDTQYF
TRBD1,17,TRBJ2-6,TRBV5-1,NA,TGCGCCAGCAGCTCAACAGGGGGCGTAACTGGGGCCAACGTCCTGACTTTC,CASSSTGGVTGANVLTF
NA,17,TRBJ2-2,TRBV28,NA,TGTGCCAGCACAACTTTCTCCTTTCCTGGGAGCACCGGGGAGCTGTTTTTT,CASTTFSFPGSTGELFF
TRBD2,14,TRBJ2-1,TRBV4-2,NA,TGTGCCAGCAGCCCCGAGACTAGCGGGGACTTTAGGTTCTTC,CASSPETSGDFRFF
NA,13,TRBJ1-5,TRBV27,NA,TGTGCCAGCAGTTCGTGGGATAATCAGCCCCAGCATTTT,CASSSWDNQPQHF
TRBD1,15,TRBJ1-6,TRBV6-5,few,TGTGCCAGCAGCCTCGACAGGGACTATAATTCACCCCTCCACTTT,CASSLDRDYNSPLHF
NA,16,TRBJ1-4,TRBV5-1,NA,TGCGCCAGCAGCCCTACCCCGGACACCTTAAATGAAAAACTGTTTTTT,CASSPTPDTLNEKLFF
NA,15,TRBJ1-1,TRBV6-5,once,TGTGCCAGCTGGTTGGGGGCGACCCTGAACACTGAAGCTTTCTTT,CASWLGATLNTEAFF
NA,16,TRBJ2-7,TRBV6-6,NA,TGTGCCAGCAGTTCAGGAACTACAGGGTCTTCATACGAGCAGTACTTC,CASSSGTTGSSYEQYF
NA,12,TRBJ2-2,TRBV29-1,once,TGCAGCTTCATCGGGGTCACCGGGGAGCTGTTTTTT,CSFIGVTGELFF
NA,12,TRBJ1-2,TRBV7-3,NA,TGTGCCAGCAGCCATGGACAATATGGCTACACCTTC,CASSHGQYGYTF
TRBD2,14,TRBJ2-7,TRBV9,few,TGTGCCAGCAGCGTCGGACTAGCGGGAGACCAGCAGTACTTC,CASSVGLAGDQQYF
NA,14,TRBJ1-1,TRBV4-1,NA,TGCGCCAGCAGCCGTTCACAGGCTAACACTGAAGCTTTCTTT,CASSRSQANTEAFF
NA,18,TRBJ1-6,TRBV4-1,few,TGCGCCAGCAGCCAAGGCGGAGAGCTGTACTCCTATAATTCACCCCTCCACTTT,CASSQGGELYSYNSPLHF
NA,11,TRBJ2-7,TRBV10-2,NA,TGCGCCGTGCGGGACCGATACGAGCAGTACTTC,CAVRDRYEQYF
NA,13,TRBJ2-1,TRBV6-6,NA,TGTGCCATCCGCCGAGGCCCCTACAATGAGCAGTTCTTC,CAIRRGPYNEQFF
NA,13,TRBJ1-5,TRBV6-6,NA,TGTGCCAGCAGCCCTCCGCTAGGTCAGCCCCAGCATTTT,CASSPPLGQPQHF
TRBD2,15,TRBJ2-7,TRBV6-1,NA,TGTGCCAGCCGGGGGGAGGCAGGGTCCTCCTACGAGCAGTACTTC,CASRGEAGSSYEQYF
NA,13,TRBJ2-4,TRBV5-1,NA,TGCGCCAGCAGCTTGGAGCAGGGCCACATTCAGTACTTC,CASSLEQGHIQYF
NA,15,TRBJ1-5,TRBV12-2,NA,TGTGCAAGTCGCTTAGTAAGGCCGTCCTATCAGCCCCAGCATTTT,CASRLVRPSYQPQHF
NA,12,TRBJ1-2,TRBV5-6,NA,TGTGCCAGCGGCCCAGGGGACTATGGCTACACCTTC,CASGPGDYGYTF
TRBD1,15,TRBJ1-5,TRBV5-1,NA,TGCGCCAGCAGCCCCACAGGGGCGAGCAATCAGCCCCAGCATTTT,CASSPTGASNQPQHF
NA,13,TRBJ1-4,TRBV15,NA,TGTGCCACCACCGGGGCAGGGCGTGAAAAACTGTTTTTT,CATTGAGREKLFF
NA,13,TRBJ2-7,TRBV7-9,NA,TGTGCCAGCATTCCTCCTGGGCTACACGAGCAGTACTTC,CASIPPGLHEQYF
TRBD2,17,TRBJ2-2,TRBV5-4,NA,TGTGCCAGCAGCCCGAGACTAGCGGGAGTAAACACCGGGGAGCTGTTTTTT,CASSPRLAGVNTGELFF
TRBD1,13,TRBJ2-7,TRBV6-1,NA,TGTGCCAGCAACCCCCGGGACAGGGGCGAGCAGTACTTC,CASNPRDRGEQYF
NA,16,TRBJ2-1,TRBV23-1,NA,TGCGCCAGCAGTCGAAACAGGTCCCCATACAACAATGAGCAGTTCTTC,CASSRNRSPYNNEQFF
TRBD1,15,TRBJ2-3,TRBV7-3,NA,TGTGCCAGCAGCTTCAAGGGGGCGGGCGGGGATACGCAGTATTTT,CASSFKGAGGDTQYF
NA,18,TRBJ1-6,TRBV10-3,NA,TGTGCCATCAGTGAGGGCAACCTGCGACAGTCCCATAATTCACCCCTCCACTTT,CAISEGNLRQSHNSPLHF
TRBD1,17,TRBJ1-2,TRBV7-9,NA,TGTGCCAGCAGCTTAGGGGCCACAGGGGGCGTCGGCTATGGCTACACCTTC,CASSLGATGGVGYGYTF
TRBD1,15,TRBJ1-1,TRBV11-2,NA,TGTGCCAGCAGCGCGGGACAGGGTGGTTTCACTGAAGCTTTCTTT,CASSAGQGGFTEAFF
NA,13,TRBJ2-2,TRBV7-3,NA,TGTGCCAGCAGCGTCCTAGCTTCCGGGGAGCTGTTTTTT,CASSVLASGELFF
NA,12,TRBJ1-5,TRBV29-1,NA,TGCAGCGTCAAAAGCCGCGGTCAGCCCCAGCATTTT,CSVKSRGQPQHF
NA,12,TRBJ2-7,TRBV11-2,NA,TGTGCCAGCAGCCACCGTTTAGGCGAGCAGTACTTC,CASSHRLGEQYF
TRBD2,17,TRBJ2-5,TRBV15,NA,TGTGCCACCAGCAGAGATCATGCGGGAGTTTCAAAAGAGACCCAGTACTTC,CATSRDHAGVSKETQYF
TRBD2,16,TRBJ2-1,TRBV9,NA,TGTGCCAGCAGCGTAGTCGGGGGGAGGGCCGTCGTTGAGCAGTTCTTC,CASSVVGGRAVVEQFF
TRBD1,16,TRBJ1-5,TRBV7-9,NA,TGTGCCAGCAGTTTCTCAGGGGGCGGGAGCAATCAGCCCCAGCATTTT,CASSFSGGGSNQPQHF
TRBD2,15,TRBJ2-7,TRBV10-3,NA,TGTGCCATCAGTGACGGGACTAGCGTAGCCTACGAGCAGTACTTC,CAISDGTSVAYEQYF
TRBD1,14,TRBJ1-4,TRBV7-9,NA,TGTGCCAGCAGCTTAAAGGGACAGGGGGCGAAACTGTTTTTT,CASSLKGQGAKLFF
TRBD2,15,TRBJ2-7,TRBV9,NA,TGTGCCAGCAGCGCGGGAGCGGGAGAAGGATACGAGCAGTACTTC,CASSAGAGEGYEQYF
TRBD2,14,TRBJ2-1,TRBV10-2,NA,TGCGCCAGCAAGCGGGAGGGTATCTACAATGAGCAGTTCTTC,CASKREGIYNEQFF
NA,14,TRBJ2-5,TRBV28,NA,TGTGCCAGCTCCCCTAAGGGGGGCCGGGAGACCCAGTACTTC,CASSPKGGRETQYF
TRBD1,15,TRBJ2-7,TRBV28,NA,TGTGCCAGCAGGGACGGACAGGGCCCCTACGTGGAGCAGTACTTC,CASRDGQGPYVEQYF
NA,13,TRBJ2-7,TRBV2,once,TGTGCCAGCACGGGTAGACGTACCTACGAGCAGTACTTC,CASTGRRTYEQYF
NA,14,TRBJ1-5,TRBV2,NA,TGTGCCAGCAGTCGCAGGGACTTAAATCAGCCCCAGCATTTT,CASSRRDLNQPQHF
NA,14,TRBJ1-1,TRBV27,NA,TGTGCCAGCATTGGTGGGCCTCTTGACACTGAAGCTTTCTTT,CASIGGPLDTEAFF
NA,14,TRBJ1-1,TRBV10-3,NA,TGTGCCATCAGTACGGGCTTGGAGGACACTGAAGCTTTCTTT,CAISTGLEDTEAFF
NA,13,TRBJ2-2,TRBV29-1,few,TGCAGCGTCGATATAGGGGCGACCGGGGAGCTGTTTTTT,CSVDIGATGELFF
NA,13,TRBJ2-2,TRBV10-3,NA,TGTGCCATCAGTGAGTCTATGGCCGGGGAGCTGTTTTTT,CAISESMAGELFF
NA,13,TRBJ2-7,TRBV4-1,NA,TGCGCCAGCAGCCAAGATCTTGGGTACGAGCAGTACTTC,CASSQDLGYEQYF
NA,14,TRBJ2-5,TRBV13,NA,TGTGCCAGCAGCCCACAGGGCGCACTACGGGAGCAGTACTTC,CASSPQGALREQYF
NA,15,TRBJ2-5,TRBV11-2,NA,TGTGCCAGCAGCTTAGATATGGCAGGGCAAGAGACCCAGTACTTC,CASSLDMAGQETQYF
NA,12,TRBJ1-2,TRBV6-6,once,TGTGCCAGCAGGGGGGTCGGCTATGGCTACACCTTC,CASRGVGYGYTF
NA,14,TRBJ2-5,TRBV6-5,NA,TGTGCCAGCAGTTACTGGGACTCCCAAGAGACCCAGTACTTC,CASSYWDSQETQYF